This T cell receptor (beta chain) stems from a study of type 1 regulatory T cells. This clonotype showed up just a few times. One entry per CDR3 protein, called by TCRdb with MiXCR from the reads. The data hold 75,000 to 100,000 distinct CDR3 sequences, with 25% to 40% observed a single time. The germline gives CDR1 DFQATT, CDR2 SNEGSKA (reference sequence). There are 14 residues in the CDR3. The V end was cut by 5 bases, the J end by 5 bases, with 13 bases between. Sample: CD4+ T cells, either the whole sample or a sorted fraction (not recorded which). This chain links TRBV20-1 with TRBJ2-6; no clear D. The clonotype originates from a human donor in good health. CDR3 in DNA: TGCAGTGCTCTGGACCGACGCTGGGCCAACGTCCTGACTTTC. This encodes CSALDRRWANVLTF.